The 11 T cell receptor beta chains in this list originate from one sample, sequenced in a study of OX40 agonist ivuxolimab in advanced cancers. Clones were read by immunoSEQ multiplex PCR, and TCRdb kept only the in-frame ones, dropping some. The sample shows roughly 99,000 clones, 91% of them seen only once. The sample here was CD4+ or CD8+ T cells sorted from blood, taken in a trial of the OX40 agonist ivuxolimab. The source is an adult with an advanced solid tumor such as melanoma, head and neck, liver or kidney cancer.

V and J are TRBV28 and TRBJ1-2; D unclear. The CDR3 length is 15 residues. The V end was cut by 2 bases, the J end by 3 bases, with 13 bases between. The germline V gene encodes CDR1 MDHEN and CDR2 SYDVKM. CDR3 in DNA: TGTGCCAGCAGTTTAGTGAGGGCTGGAGACTATGGCTACACCTTC. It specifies CASSLVRAGDYGYTF.

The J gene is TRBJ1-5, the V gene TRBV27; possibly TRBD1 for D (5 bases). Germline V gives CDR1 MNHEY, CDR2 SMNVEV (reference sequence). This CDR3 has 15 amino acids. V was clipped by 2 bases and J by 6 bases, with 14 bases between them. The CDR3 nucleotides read TGTGCCAGCAGTTTAATTTATGTGGGGCGTCAGCCCCAGCATTTT. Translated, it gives CASSLIYVGRQPQHF.

CDR3 residues: CAWRTPGVRGYTF. The CDR3 DNA follows: TGTGCCTGGAGGACCCCCGGGGTTCGGGGCTACACCTTC. The V call is TRBV30, the J call TRBJ1-2, with D unresolved. Trimming left V 3 bases short and J 8 bases short, with 16 bases between. CDR3 length: 13 amino acids. In germline, CDR1 is GTSNPN, CDR2 SVGIG (reference sequence).

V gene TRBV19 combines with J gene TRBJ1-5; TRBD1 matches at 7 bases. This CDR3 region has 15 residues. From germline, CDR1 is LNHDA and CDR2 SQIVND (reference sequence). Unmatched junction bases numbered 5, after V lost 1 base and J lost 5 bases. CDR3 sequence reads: CASSIGQGWDQPQHF. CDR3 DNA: TGTGCCAGTAGTATAGGACAGGGTTGGGATCAGCCCCAGCATTTT. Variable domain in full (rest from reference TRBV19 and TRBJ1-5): DGGITQSPKYLFRKEGQNVTLSCEQNLNHDAMYWYRQDPGQGLRLIYYSQIVNDFQKGDIAEGYSVSREKKESFPLTVTSAQKNPTAFYLCASSIGQGWDQPQHFGDGTRLSIL.

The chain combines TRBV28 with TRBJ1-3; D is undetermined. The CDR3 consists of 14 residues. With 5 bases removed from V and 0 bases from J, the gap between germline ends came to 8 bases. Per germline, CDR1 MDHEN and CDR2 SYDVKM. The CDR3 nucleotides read TGTGCCAGCAGTCGGACGGTCTCTGGAAACACCATATATTTT. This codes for CASSRTVSGNTIYF.

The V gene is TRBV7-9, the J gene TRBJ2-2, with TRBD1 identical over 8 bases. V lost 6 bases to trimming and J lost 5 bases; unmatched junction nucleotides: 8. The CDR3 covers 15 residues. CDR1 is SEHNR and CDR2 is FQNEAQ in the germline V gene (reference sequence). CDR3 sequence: CASSSWTGRTGELFF. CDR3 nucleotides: TGTGCCAGCAGTTCTTGGACAGGGCGAACCGGGGAGCTGTTTTTT.

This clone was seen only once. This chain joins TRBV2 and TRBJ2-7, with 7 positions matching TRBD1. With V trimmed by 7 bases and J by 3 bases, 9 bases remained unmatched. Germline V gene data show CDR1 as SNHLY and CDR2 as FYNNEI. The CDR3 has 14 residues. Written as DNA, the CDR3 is TGTGCCAGCACCCTGACAGGGATCTTCTACGAGCAGTACTTC. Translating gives CASTLTGIFYEQYF. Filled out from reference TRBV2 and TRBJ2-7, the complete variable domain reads EPEVTQTPSHQVTQMGQEVILRCVPISNHLYFYWYRQILGQKVEFLVSFYNNEISEKSEIFDDQFSVERPDGSNFTLKIRSTKLEDSAMYFCASTLTGIFYEQYFGPGTRLTVT.

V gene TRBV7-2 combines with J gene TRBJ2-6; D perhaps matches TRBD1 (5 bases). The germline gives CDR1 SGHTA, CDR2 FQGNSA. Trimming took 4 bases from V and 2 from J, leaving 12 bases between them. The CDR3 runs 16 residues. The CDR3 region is CASSSPARAGANVLTF. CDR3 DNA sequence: TGTGCCAGCAGCTCCCCGGCCAGGGCTGGGGCCAACGTCCTGACTTTC.

The DNA for the CDR3 is TGTGCCAGCAGCTTAGATCGGGTACCCTCTAACTATGGCTACACCTTC. The encoded protein is CASSLDRVPSNYGYTF. The chain links TRBV7-2 to TRBJ1-2; D ambiguous. The CDR3 has 16 amino acids. Germline CDR1 SGHTA, CDR2 FQGNSA. Trimming cost V 1 base and J 0 bases, with 12 bases left between them.

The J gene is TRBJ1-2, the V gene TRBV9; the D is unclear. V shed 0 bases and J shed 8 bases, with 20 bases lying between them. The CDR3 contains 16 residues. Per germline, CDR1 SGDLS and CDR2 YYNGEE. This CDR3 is CASSVGAIPVVGGYTF. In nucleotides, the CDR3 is TGTGCCAGCAGCGTAGGGGCGATTCCCGTTGTCGGCGGCTACACCTTC.

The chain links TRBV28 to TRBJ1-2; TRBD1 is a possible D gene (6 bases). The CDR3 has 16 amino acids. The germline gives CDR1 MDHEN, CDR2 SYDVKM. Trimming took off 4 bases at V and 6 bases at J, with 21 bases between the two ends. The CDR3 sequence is CASSSVSRGGGDGYTF. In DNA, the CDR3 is TGTGCCAGCAGTTCAGTCTCCAGGGGAGGGGGAGATGGCTACACCTTC.